The 28 T cell receptor beta chains in this list originate from one sample, sequenced in a study of glioma-infiltrating T cells after dendritic cell vaccination. This sample's time point: after dendritic cell vaccination, including at tumor progression/relapse. Method: immunoSEQ multiplex PCR; TCRdb's copy keeps in-frame clones and lacks some. Among fewer than 75,000 clones listed, roughly 84% were seen once. The material was blood, obtained after dendritic cell vaccination. Source of these receptors: a human donor with glioblastoma.

This chain joins TRBV4-1 and TRBJ2-5; 9 positions match TRBD1. CDR3 size: 15 residues. CDR1 and CDR2 (germline): MGHRA, YSYEKL. V was clipped by 3 bases and J by 5 bases; unmatched bases: 7. CDR3 sequence: CASSQRGTGRETQYF. The CDR3 DNA reads TGCGCCAGCAGCCAGAGGGGGACAGGGCGGGAGACCCAGTACTTC.

The gene calls are TRBV7-9 and TRBJ1-2, with TRBD1 matching 7 bases. V lost 5 bases, J lost 0 bases, and 12 bases stayed unmatched. The germline gives CDR1 SEHNR, CDR2 FQNEAQ (reference sequence). The CDR3 spans 17 residues. Written as DNA, the CDR3 is TGTGCCAGCAGCATAAAGGGAGGCAGGGGGACTAACTATGGCTACACCTTC. Its translation is CASSIKGGRGTNYGYTF.

The V gene is TRBV7-3, the J gene TRBJ1-1; D is ambiguous. This CDR3 region has 19 residues. The V gene lost 5 bases and the J gene lost 8 bases, with 33 bases spanning the gap. Germline V CDR1 and CDR2: SGHTA, FQGTGA. CDR3 coding DNA: TGTGCCAGCAGCCATCTCTCCACTTGTATCCATCCCCCCTTGCGCGAAGCTTTCTTT. Its translation: CASSHLSTCIHPPLREAFF.

V and J are TRBV2 and TRBJ2-3; 7 nucleotides line up with TRBD2. J gave up 6 bases and V 6 bases, and 6 bases lay outside the gene matches. Germline V gives CDR1 SNHLY, CDR2 FYNNEI. This CDR3 comprises 13 residues. Here the CDR3 DNA reads TGTGCCAGCAGCCCGGAGCGGGGCGATACGCAGTATTTT. Encoded protein: CASSPERGDTQYF.

The J gene is TRBJ1-3, the V gene TRBV28; maybe TRBD1 (6 bases). Germline V lookup: CDR1 MDHEN, CDR2 SYDVKM. V dropped 8 bases and J dropped 2 bases, with 10 bases sitting between them. CDR3 length equals 13 residues. CDR3 loop: CASRGGPGNTIYF. CDR3 bases: TGTGCCAGCCGCGGGGGGCCTGGAAACACCATATATTTT.

This clone has a single count. The chain recombines TRBV2 with TRBJ2-1, with 10 positions matching TRBD2. CDR3 length equals 15 residues. Trimming removed 6 bases from V and 3 bases from J; junction bases left unmatched: 5. Germline V CDR1 and CDR2: SNHLY, FYNNEI. The chain's CDR3 is CASSPTSGVYNEQFF. The DNA for the CDR3 is TGTGCCAGCAGCCCTACTAGCGGGGTCTACAATGAGCAGTTCTTC.

The chain employs TRBV5-8 and TRBJ2-7; possibly TRBD2 for D (6 bases). This CDR3 spans 15 amino acids. Germline CDR1 SGHTS, CDR2 YDEGEE. V dropped 3 bases and J dropped 2 bases, with 15 bases sitting between them. The CDR3 protein is CASSSRRDPTYEQYF. The CDR3 DNA is TGTGCCAGCAGCTCCCGGCGGGACCCGACCTACGAGCAGTACTTC.

This clone was counted once. The chain recombines TRBV6-1 with TRBJ1-2; the D is unclear. Germline CDR1 MNHNS, CDR2 SASEGT. Trimming removed 5 bases from V and 5 bases from J, with 15 bases in between. The CDR3 runs 14 residues. The chain's CDR3 is CASSYIAGGYGYTF. In nucleotides, the CDR3 is TGTGCCAGCAGTTATATTGCAGGAGGATATGGCTACACCTTC.

This clone has at least ten counts. The rearrangement uses TRBV27 and TRBJ1-2; TRBD1 matches at 9 bases. Looked up from germline, CDR1 is MNHEY and CDR2 is SMNVEV (reference sequence). The CDR3 consists of 16 residues. Trimming removed 5 bases from V and 4 bases from J; junction bases left unmatched: 11. CDR3 bases: TGTGCCAGCAGTGATTCGACAGGGGGGCATATCTATGGCTACACCTTC. This gives the protein CASSDSTGGHIYGYTF.

The chain joins TRBV5-4 to TRBJ2-2; the match to TRBD1 covers 11 bases. The CDR3 is 19 amino acids. Germline V gene lookup returns CDR1 SGHNT and CDR2 YYREEE (reference sequence). The V and J ends lost 0 bases and 6 bases, in that order; junction bases with no gene match: 13. CDR3 residues: CASSLDRPGQGAMAGELFF. The CDR3 DNA is TGTGCCAGCAGCTTGGACCGACCAGGACAGGGGGCGATGGCCGGGGAGCTGTTTTTT.

V is TRBV5-5 and J is TRBJ2-5; 7 bases map to TRBD2. Germline V gene sequence: CDR1 SGHKS, CDR2 YYEKEE (reference sequence). The CDR3 contains 15 residues. The trim removed 3 bases at V and 5 bases at J, leaving 10 bases unmatched. The CDR3 sequence: CASSWGGGREETQYF. The CDR3 bases are TGTGCCAGCAGCTGGGGGGGAGGGAGAGAGGAGACCCAGTACTTC.

V is TRBV6-6 and J is TRBJ2-1; a possible D gene is TRBD2 (5 bases). Trimming shortened V by 4 bases and J by 0 bases, and 13 bases separated the two germline ends. Germline-derived CDR1 and CDR2 are MNHNY and SVGAGI (reference sequence). The CDR3 covers 16 residues. CDR3 amino acids: CASSSSRGSSYNEQFF. The CDR3 nucleotides are TGTGCCAGCAGTTCCTCCCGGGGAAGCTCCTACAATGAGCAGTTCTTC.

The chain uses TRBV7-3 and TRBJ2-1; 10 positions match TRBD1. This CDR3 has 16 residues. Germline CDR1 SGHTA, CDR2 FQGTGA. J gave up 5 bases and V 1 base, and 5 bases lay outside the gene matches. This CDR3 is CASSLSRDRGNNEQFF. The CDR3 DNA reads TGTGCCAGCAGCTTAAGTCGGGACAGGGGCAACAATGAGCAGTTCTTC.

The chain has TRBV7-9 and TRBJ2-3; D might be TRBD2 (6 bases). The CDR3 runs to 13 residues. Germline V gives CDR1 SEHNR, CDR2 FQNEAQ (reference sequence). Trimming stripped 5 bases from V and 3 bases from J, with 9 bases between. For the CDR3, the DNA is TGTGCCAGCAGCCCTGGGAGGACAGATACGCAGTATTTT. Translated: CASSPGRTDTQYF.

The rearrangement links TRBV30 to TRBJ1-2, with 8 bases lining up with TRBD1. The germline V gene has CDR1 GTSNPN and CDR2 SVGIG (reference sequence). The CDR3 extends over 15 amino acids. V shed 3 bases and J 4 bases; nucleotides not matched to a gene: 10. This chain's CDR3 is CAWSALGQGGYGYTF. DNA of the CDR3: TGTGCCTGGAGCGCCCTCGGACAGGGTGGCTATGGCTACACCTTC.

The V and J genes are TRBV6-5 and TRBJ1-2; D gene ambiguous. This CDR3 is 14 amino acids long. Germline CDR1 and CDR2: MNHEY and SVGAGI. Trimming took 7 bases from V and 4 from J, leaving 16 bases between them. The CDR3, as DNA: TGTGCCAGCACGCAGAGCCGGGGTCTCTATGGCTACACCTTC. This sequence encodes CASTQSRGLYGYTF.

The genes are TRBV14 and TRBJ2-7, with 8 bases matching TRBD2. Germline V gives CDR1 SGHDN, CDR2 FVKESK. V was clipped by 4 bases and J by 1 base; unmatched bases: 6. CDR3 length equals 15 residues. The CDR3 DNA follows: TGTGCCAGCAGCCCCTTGGTAGCGGGGTCCTACGAGCAGTACTTC. Translated: CASSPLVAGSYEQYF.

This clone appeared a single time. This chain uses TRBV27 with TRBJ1-2; 7 nucleotides match TRBD1. This CDR3 is 15 amino acids long. Germline V gene sequence: CDR1 MNHEY, CDR2 SMNVEV (reference sequence). J was trimmed by 1 base and V by 5 bases; bases with no gene match: 7. CDR3: CASSPQGRDNYGYTF. Written as DNA, the CDR3 is TGTGCCAGCAGTCCACAGGGGCGGGATAACTATGGCTACACCTTC.

The CDR3 spells CASSEQGTQETQYF. CDR3 DNA sequence: TGTGCCAGCAGTGAACAGGGGACACAAGAGACCCAGTACTTC. V usage is TRBV2 and J usage is TRBJ2-5, with D perhaps TRBD1 (6 bases). CDR1 is SNHLY, CDR2 FYNNEI, per germline. V shed 2 bases and J shed 2 bases, with 9 bases lying between them. The CDR3 consists of 14 residues.

The J gene is TRBJ2-2, the V gene TRBV19; TRBD2 matches 11 bases. The CDR3 covers 20 residues. After removal of 5 bases from V and 0 bases from J, the junction contained 14 bases not matched to a gene. The germline gives CDR1 LNHDA, CDR2 SQIVND (reference sequence). The CDR3 sequence: CASSDTRVGLAAANTGELFF. CDR3 DNA: TGTGCCAGTAGTGACACCAGGGTGGGACTAGCGGCCGCGAACACCGGGGAGCTGTTTTTT. Full variable domain (missing parts from reference TRBV19 and TRBJ2-2): DGGITQSPKYLFRKEGQNVTLSCEQNLNHDAMYWYRQDPGQGLRLIYYSQIVNDFQKGDIAEGYSVSREKKESFPLTVTSAQKNPTAFYLCASSDTRVGLAAANTGELFFGEGSRLTVL.

This chain connects TRBV2 to TRBJ2-2; 13 nucleotides align to TRBD2. Germline CDR1 SNHLY, CDR2 FYNNEI. CDR3 size: 17 residues. V was pared by 7 bases and J by 1 base, with 6 bases of the junction left unmatched. This CDR3 is CASKWTSGGQNTGELFF. The CDR3 nucleotides read TGTGCCAGCAAATGGACTAGCGGGGGCCAGAACACCGGGGAGCTGTTTTTT.

This chain joins TRBV2 and TRBJ1-6; D perhaps matches TRBD1 (5 bases). The CDR3 contains 13 residues. Germline CDR1 is SNHLY and CDR2 is FYNNEI. Trimming took off 5 bases at V and 6 bases at J, with 8 bases between the two ends. CDR3 sequence (DNA): TGTGCCAGCAGTCAGGGAGGTAATTCACCCCTCCACTTT. The encoded protein is CASSQGGNSPLHF.

This chain joins TRBV19 and TRBJ1-1; D possibly corresponds to TRBD1 (6 bases). CDR1 is LNHDA, CDR2 SQIVND, per germline (reference sequence). The CDR3 has 13 amino acids. Trimming left V 5 bases short and J 3 bases short, with 10 bases between. The DNA for the CDR3 is TGTGCCAGTAGTGTACAGGGTCACACTGAAGCTTTCTTT. Protein product: CASSVQGHTEAFF.

V is TRBV27 and J is TRBJ1-6, with D possibly being TRBD1 (5 bases). The germline V gene has CDR1 MNHEY and CDR2 SMNVEV (reference sequence). CDR3 length: 13 amino acids. V lost 4 bases to trimming and J lost 6 bases, with 7 bases between them. The CDR3 protein is CASSWGFNSPLHF. The CDR3 bases are TGTGCCAGCAGTTGGGGCTTTAATTCACCCCTCCACTTT.

The DNA for the CDR3 is TGTGCCTGGAGCAGAGAGCGGGGCCCCTCCTACGAGCAGTACTTC. Its translation is CAWSRERGPSYEQYF. The chain links TRBV30 to TRBJ2-7; 7 bases are shared with TRBD2. V gave up 3 bases and J gave up 0 bases; unmatched junction bases: 8. In germline, CDR1 is GTSNPN, CDR2 SVGIG (reference sequence). This CDR3 contains 15 residues.

This chain's CDR3 is CASSPSYEQYF. The CDR3 nucleotides read TGTGCCAGCAGCCCTTCCTACGAGCAGTACTTC. The V gene is TRBV7-8, the J gene TRBJ2-7; D gene ambiguous. V gave up 5 bases and J gave up 1 base, with 3 bases separating them. The CDR3 runs 11 residues. Germline V gene sequence: CDR1 SGHVS, CDR2 FQNEAQ.

V and J are TRBV28 and TRBJ1-4, with no clear D. The CDR3 spans 13 residues. The V gene lost 6 bases and the J gene lost 2 bases, with 7 bases spanning the gap. Germline-derived CDR1 and CDR2 are MDHEN and SYDVKM. CDR3 nucleotides: TGTGCCAGCAGACTCGGTACTAATGAAAAACTGTTTTTT. Translation gives CASRLGTNEKLFF.

This clone was seen a handful of times. The CDR3 sequence is CASSTRSNNSPLHF. The CDR3 DNA reads TGTGCCAGCAGCACCCGCTCTAATAATTCACCCCTCCACTTT. The V and J genes are TRBV27 and TRBJ1-6; D is uncertain. CDR1 is MNHEY, CDR2 SMNVEV, per germline (reference sequence). The CDR3 is 14 residues long. The ends were cut back, 6 bases at V and 5 bases at J, with 11 bases in the middle.